The TCR beta chain under discussion was sequenced for a study of response to subunit inactivated influenza vaccine. Germline V gene lookup returns CDR1 DFQATT and CDR2 SNEGSKA (reference sequence). J lost 9 bases, V lost 3 bases, and 3 bases had no gene match. CDR3 size: 13 residues. TCRdb reprocessed the RT-PCR reads via MiXCR and lists one record per CDR3 protein. The sample lists hundreds of thousands of distinct CDR3 sequences, about 25% seen once, with about 1.9% in the top ten. The V and J genes are TRBV20-1 and TRBJ2-1, with 12 bases that match TRBD2. This TCR derives from a man aged 45 to 65 who received an inactivated influenza vaccine. Sequences were derived from CD4+ T cells sorted from PBMCs, sampled about 5 days after vaccination. CDR3 residues: CSASKTSGGEQFF. The CDR3 coding sequence is TGCAGTGCTAGTAAGACTAGCGGGGGTGAGCAGTTCTTC.